The rows below give T cell receptor beta chains drawn from one sample of a study of identifying expanded T cells in peripheral blood. Generated by immunoSEQ multiplex PCR, the TCRdb table keeps only in-frame clones and is missing some. The sample contains about 80,000 clones, 80% to 85% of which appear only once. The source material was blood. The source is a person aged 18 to 75 in good health. Each CDR3 is given with its conserved first and last residue. The D gene is left open where the match is weak. Clone size appears in some rows only: once, few, many, or a class for an expanded clone.

TRBJ1-1 TRBV5-1 16 NA NA TGCGCCAGCAGCTTGGCCGGGAGTCTTACGAACACTGAAGCTTTCTTT CASSLAGSLTNTEAFF
TRBJ2-2 TRBV11-2 14 NA NA TGTGCCAGCAGCTCGACAGGGAACACCGGGGAGCTGTTTTTT CASSSTGNTGELFF
TRBJ1-3 TRBV19 15 NA NA TGTGCCAGTAGTAGGAGACAGTACTCTGGAAACACCATATATTTT CASSRRQYSGNTIYF
TRBJ1-3 TRBV9 14 TRBD1 NA TGTGCCAGCAGCGTAGGGACAGGGGGAAACACCATATATTTT CASSVGTGGNTIYF
TRBJ2-1 TRBV19 16 TRBD1 NA TGTGCCAGTAGTATGTCTAGACAGGGGGGCTACAATGAGCAGTTCTTC CASSMSRQGGYNEQFF
TRBJ1-2 TRBV20-1 11 NA NA TGCAGTGCTAGATTTCAGGGAGGCTACACCTTC CSARFQGGYTF
TRBJ2-6 TRBV6-6 14 TRBD1 NA TGTGCCGCAGACAGGGGAGCTGGGGCCAACGTCCTGACTTTC CAADRGAGANVLTF
TRBJ2-3 TRBV14 16 TRBD2 NA TGTGCCAGCAGCACCCGGACTAGCGCTTCCACAGATACGCAGTATTTT CASSTRTSASTDTQYF
TRBJ2-7 TRBV15 13 TRBD2 NA TGTGCCACCAGCAGGGGCGGGAGGGGGGAGCAGTACTTC CATSRGGRGEQYF
TRBJ2-1 TRBV5-1 17 TRBD2 NA TGCGCCAGCAGCTTGGCCAAGGGCGGGGGTTCCTACAATGAGCAGTTCTTC CASSLAKGGGSYNEQFF
TRBJ1-5 TRBV28 14 NA NA TGTGCCAGCAGACCTGTAGGGGAGAATCAGCCCCAGCATTTT CASRPVGENQPQHF
TRBJ2-1 TRBV7-2 16 TRBD2 NA TGTGCCAGCAGCTTATCTGCTAGCGGGGACCACAATGAGCAGTTCTTC CASSLSASGDHNEQFF
TRBJ2-5 TRBV5-1 16 TRBD2 once TGCGCCAGCAGCCCCGGGACTAGCGGGAGTTTGGAGACCCAGTACTTC CASSPGTSGSLETQYF
TRBJ2-3 TRBV4-1 16 TRBD2 NA TGCGCCAGCAGCCAACCGACTAGCGGGTCCACAGATACGCAGTATTTT CASSQPTSGSTDTQYF
TRBJ2-2 TRBV7-3 16 NA NA TGTGCCAGCAGTCCGGGGGTAGCGGCGAACACCGGGGAGCTGTTTTTT CASSPGVAANTGELFF
TRBJ2-7 TRBV27 13 NA NA TGTGCCAGCAGTTTGAGGACCCACTACGAGCAGTACTTC CASSLRTHYEQYF
TRBJ1-2 TRBV6-6 14 NA NA TGTGCCAGCAGTCTTGACGCGGGACTGGGGGGCTACACCTTC CASSLDAGLGGYTF
TRBJ2-7 TRBV13 15 TRBD2 NA TGTGCCAGCAGCCCTTCGGGAGGGCCCTATTACGAGCAGTACTTC CASSPSGGPYYEQYF
TRBJ2-5 TRBV4-2 17 NA NA TGTGCCAGCAGCCAAGAGGGTCTAACCACGGGACACTGGACCCAGTACTTC CASSQEGLTTGHWTQYF
TRBJ1-4 TRBV28 11 NA NA TGTGCCAGCAGTACACAGGTGAAACTGTTTTTT CASSTQVKLFF
TRBJ2-3 TRBV7-8 14 TRBD2 NA TGTGCCAGCAGCCCCGGACTAGCATCCGATACGCAGTATTTT CASSPGLASDTQYF
TRBJ2-6 TRBV22-1 18 NA NA TGTCCTGTGAGTCGGCTGCGAAAGCGAACAAGTCGGGCCAACGTCCTGACTTTC CPVSRLRKRTSRANVLTF
TRBJ2-5 TRBV5-6 14 NA NA TGTGCCAGCAGCTTATTGGGGGCCGGGGAGACCCAGTACTTC CASSLLGAGETQYF
TRBJ2-7 TRBV7-9 13 TRBD2 NA TGTGCCAGCAGCCCCCGGGGGGCCTACGAGCAGTACTTC CASSPRGAYEQYF
TRBJ2-5 TRBV19 13 TRBD1 NA TGTGCCAGTAGTATGGACAGGGAAGAGACCCAGTACTTC CASSMDREETQYF
TRBJ2-3 TRBV5-4 16 NA NA TGTGCCAGCAGCTTGGGTCTTTCTGAAAGGACAGATACGCAGTATTTT CASSLGLSERTDTQYF
TRBJ2-2 TRBV6-5 14 NA NA TGTGCCAGCAGACAGGGAACGAACACCGGGGAGCTGTTTTTT CASRQGTNTGELFF
TRBJ1-3 TRBV6-1 16 NA NA TGTGCCAGCAGTGCGCAGGGTGCCGTTCCTGGAAACACCATATATTTT CASSAQGAVPGNTIYF
TRBJ2-7 TRBV7-2 15 TRBD1 NA TGTGCCAGCAGCTTAGGGGGACAGACCTCCTACGAGCAGTACTTC CASSLGGQTSYEQYF
TRBJ2-2 TRBV7-7 15 NA NA TGTGCTAGCAGCCCAACAGGGTCAAACACCGGGGAGCTGTTTTTT CASSPTGSNTGELFF
TRBJ2-4 TRBV13 20 NA NA TGTGCCAGCAGCTTAGGGTCTAGATTCGGTTCGGACAAAGCTACAAACATTCAGTACTTC CASSLGSRFGSDKATNIQYF
TRBJ2-2 TRBV7-3 12 NA NA TGTGCCAGCAGCAAGAACACCGGGGAGCTGTTTTTT CASSKNTGELFF
TRBJ1-1 TRBV19 14 TRBD1 NA TGTGCCAGTAGCCCTAAGTGGACAGGGTGGGAAGCTTTCTTT CASSPKWTGWEAFF
TRBJ2-5 TRBV27 15 TRBD1 NA TGTGCCAGCAGAAGACCCGGGACAGGGGGTGAGACCCAGTACTTC CASRRPGTGGETQYF
TRBJ2-3 TRBV7-8 17 TRBD2 NA TGTGCCAGCAGCTCCAGACTAGCCGGGGTCGGGCCAGATACGCAGTATTTT CASSSRLAGVGPDTQYF
TRBJ1-1 TRBV6-5 15 NA once TGTGCCAGCAGTTACGATAACGAACAGAACACTGAAGCTTTCTTT CASSYDNEQNTEAFF
TRBJ2-2 TRBV7-7 16 NA NA TGTGCTAGCAGCCCCAACCCCCCTACGAACACCGGGGAGCTGTTTTTT CASSPNPPTNTGELFF
TRBJ2-1 TRBV5-1 15 TRBD2 NA TGCGCCAGCAGCTTACTAGCGGGAGATGACAATGAGCAGTTCTTC CASSLLAGDDNEQFF
TRBJ2-7 TRBV4-3 14 NA NA TGCGCCAGCAGCCAAGATCGGGCTACCTACGAGCAGTACTTC CASSQDRATYEQYF